The source of this T cell receptor beta chain is a study of T cell responses to AZD1222 COVID-19 vaccine. Findings and caveats of the study: Recipients of two AZD1222 doses showed rising Spike-specific TCR breadth and depth.

The V and J ends lost 4 bases and 2 bases respectively, with 24 bases between them. Germline CDR1 and CDR2: SEHNR and FQNEAQ (reference sequence). The CDR3 extends over 19 amino acids. Measured with immunoSEQ multiplex PCR; TCRdb has only the in-frame clones, and not every one. The sample lists 150,000 or so clones; 92% were seen once. Worth noting for this clone: Its specificity is not known.

Here the sequenced sample was peripheral blood, taken on day 0 of AZD1222 vaccination. This chain joins TRBV7-9 and TRBJ1-3; D might be TRBD1 (6 bases). The clonotype was recovered from an adult in good health. CDR3 in amino acids: CASSSQGLGTLNTGNTIYF. CDR3 in DNA: TGTGCCAGCAGCTCACAGGGTCTCGGGACCCTGAATACTGGAAACACCATATATTTT. The full variable domain, rest sourced from reference TRBV7-9 and TRBJ1-3, is DTGVSQNPRHKITKRGQNVTFRCDPISEHNRLYWYRQTLGQGPEFLTYFQNEAQLEKSRLLSDRFSAERPKGSFSTLEIQRTEQGDSAMYLCASSSQGLGTLNTGNTIYFGEGSWLTVV.